The source of this TCR beta chain is a study of T cell responses to AZD1222 COVID-19 vaccine listed by TCRdb under 2021. About the full investigation: AZD1222 recipients given second doses at about 4 weeks or at about 12 weeks were pooled, since spike-specific TCR depth and breadth were not found to differ between the two schedules. Trial participants were enrolled by age into 18-55, 56-69 and 70-plus year subgroups, with roughly 150, 30 and 60 TCR-sequenced participants respectively. TCR sequencing was performed for about 250 trial participants, of whom some 200 were given two doses of AZD1222 and 26 were given two doses of MenACWY control vaccine.

Concerning this clone: Its recognized antigen is unknown. Qualities for individual bases were not recorded, and no much larger clone is one base off.

General findings and caveats noted by the study authors: Conclusions about previously exposed vaccinees are limited because only six or seven AZD1222 recipients were SARS-CoV-2 seropositive at baseline. Nearly half of unique spike-specific TCRs reportedly recognized epitopes outside regions mutated in the B.1.351 and B.1.1.7 variants. The vaccine-associated CD4 TCRs covered the entire spike protein, and the dominant responses fell in regions 160-218 and 743-854. In the small 56-69-year group, the increase in depth fell short of significance, most likely because of low power. A significant rise in spike-specific TCR breadth and depth was observed after two AZD1222 doses relative to day 0 and relative to MenACWY recipients. Participants were mostly white British and included more females than males, and it was suggested by the authors that clonal diversity may have been underestimated. No day 14 peak-response samples were available, so repertoires were characterized only after the peak T cell response.

The CDR3 regions of human TCRbeta chains were subjected to immunosequencing. The authors processed their data as follows. Repertoire TCRs were checked for matches against a reference library of SARS-CoV-2-specific TCRs that had been generated using the MIRA antigen-specificity platform. Breadth meant the fraction of unique TCRs that were SARS-CoV-2-associated, whereas depth meant the fraction of total T cells that were SARS-CoV-2-associated. Using the MIRA data, each spike-specific TCR was mapped to the spike region that the TCR reacts to and placed in a CD4 or CD8 class. Log10-transformed breadth and depth values were compared by one-way ANOVA with Sidak's multiple comparisons tests. TCRdb retrieved this table from immuneACCESS and kept in-frame rearrangements only. Not all clones are present; in checked studies, unresolved V genes account for under half, and no reason is known for the remainder. The DNA gave D and trimming, while V, J and clone size come from that table. This sample is represented by 90,000 to 150,000 clones; 70% to 85% of them were singletons. Approximately 6.6% of the sample is in the top ten clones.

V is reduced by 3 bases and J by 3 bases, leaving a spacing of 3 bases between them. The CDR3 contains 11 residues, cysteine and phenylalanine counted. CDR3 DNA is the only sequence kept; it has 33 bases, read in frame from the first base. The sample's time point label, decoded: baseline before first vaccination. The vaccinee samples were drawn from two UK trials, COV001 and COV002, one of which was a single-blind randomized controlled phase 2/3 trial testing AZD1222 (ChAdOx1 nCoV-19) in healthy adults. Trial participant PBMC samples were collected at day 0 and day 28 after the second dose for TCRbeta chain sequencing.

The chain was built from TRBV12-3 or TRBV12-4 and TRBJ2-7, with no confident D gene call. The source material was peripheral blood, sampled on day 0 of AZD1222 vaccination. The source is an adult in good health. CDR3 protein: CASSFRYEQYF. DNA sequence: TGTGCCAGCAGTTTTCGCTACGAGCAGTACTTC.